The 10 T cell receptor beta chains listed next were all sequenced from one sample in a study of blood T cell repertoires in COVID-19. Here immunoSEQ multiplex PCR was the method, and the copy in TCRdb shows in-frame clones only, minus some. The sample records fewer than 250,000 clones, 88% being singletons. The sequenced sample consisted of peripheral blood. The origin of the receptors is a man between 70 and 80 years old with acute or convalescent COVID-19.

This chain connects TRBV12-5 to TRBJ2-1; TRBD2 might be the D (5 bases). The CDR3 contains 15 residues. Germline lookup yields CDR1 LGHNT and CDR2 FRNRAP. Trimming removed 6 bases at V and 2 bases at J, with 14 bases between. CDR3 nucleotides: TGTGCTAGTGGCCCGGGAACTAGTCCCTACAATGAGCAGTTCTTC. Amino acid sequence: CASGPGTSPYNEQFF.

The chain has TRBV27 and TRBJ2-2; D uncertain. The germline V gene encodes CDR1 MNHEY and CDR2 SMNVEV (reference sequence). The CDR3 contains 13 residues. Trimming shortened V by 1 base and J by 8 bases, and 8 bases separated the two germline ends. The CDR3 sequence is CASSLYIRGELFF. The CDR3 DNA is TGTGCCAGCAGTTTATATATACGGGGGGAGCTGTTTTTT.

J is TRBJ2-3 and V is TRBV7-2; weak D call: TRBD2 (6 bases). Germline assignment: CDR1 SGHTA and CDR2 FQGNSA. The CDR3 is 15 residues long. Trimming shortened V by 1 base and J by 2 bases, and 10 bases separated the two germline ends. CDR3 sequence (DNA): TGTGCCAGCAGCTTAGTAGGAGGGAACACAGATACGCAGTATTTT. Amino acid sequence: CASSLVGGNTDTQYF.

The J gene is TRBJ1-1, the V gene TRBV18; 7 bases are a match to TRBD1. Germline assignment: CDR1 KGHSH and CDR2 LQKENI. The V and J ends lost 3 bases and 3 bases, in that order; junction bases with no gene match: 1. CDR3 size: 13 residues. CDR3 residues: CASSPGTDTEAFF. The CDR3 DNA reads as TGTGCCAGCTCACCGGGGACAGACACTGAAGCTTTCTTT.

In this sample, this clone turned up many times. The CDR3 DNA sequence: TGTGCCATCAGTGAGTCCGGGACAGCCGACCCCCAGCATTTT. This sequence encodes CAISESGTADPQHF. The chain is built from TRBV10-3 and TRBJ1-5, with 7 bases fitting TRBD1. V was clipped by 0 bases and J by 10 bases; unmatched bases: 6. CDR3 length equals 14 residues. The germline V gene encodes CDR1 ENHRY and CDR2 SYGVKD.

The chain employs TRBV2 and TRBJ1-2; D is unclear. CDR1 is SNHLY and CDR2 is FYNNEI in the germline V gene. The CDR3 contains 13 residues. Trimming left V 1 base short and J 8 bases short, with 11 bases between. CDR3 DNA: TGTGCCAGCAGTGAAGGGGCCAGACCGGGCTACACCTTC. This gives the protein CASSEGARPGYTF. Variable domain in full (rest from reference TRBV2 and TRBJ1-2): EPEVTQTPSHQVTQMGQEVILRCVPISNHLYFYWYRQILGQKVEFLVSFYNNEISEKSEIFDDQFSVERPDGSNFTLKIRSTKLEDSAMYFCASSEGARPGYTFGSGTRLTVV.

This clone was picked up a small number of times. The chain carries TRBV18 and TRBJ2-3; the match to TRBD2 covers 8 bases. This CDR3 region has 14 residues. Germline loops: CDR1 KGHSH, CDR2 LQKENI. With V trimmed by 3 bases and J by 6 bases, 5 bases remained unmatched. Here the CDR3 DNA reads TGTGCCAGCTCACCGGGACTAGAGGACGATACGCAGTATTTT. It codes for CASSPGLEDDTQYF.

V usage is TRBV5-4 and J usage is TRBJ2-1; 13 bases align to TRBD2. The V gene's germline CDR1 is SGHNT and CDR2 YYREEE (reference sequence). The CDR3 extends over 17 amino acids. The V segment lost 3 bases and the J segment 4 bases; nucleotides outside the gene matches: 7. The CDR3 DNA sequence: TGTGCCAGCAGCTCGGGAACTAGCGGGAGGGGGTACAATGAGCAGTTCTTC. Its translation is CASSSGTSGRGYNEQFF.

V is TRBV6-2 or TRBV6-3 and J is TRBJ2-7; 11 bases line up with TRBD2. Trimming removed 6 bases from V and 5 bases from J; junction bases left unmatched: 12. The CDR3 totals 16 residues. Germline V CDR1 and CDR2: MNHEY, SVGEGT. This CDR3 reads CASSSTPSSGRHEQYF. CDR3 DNA sequence: TGTGCCAGCAGCTCCACCCCTTCTAGCGGGAGGCACGAGCAGTACTTC.

This chain connects TRBV6-5 to TRBJ1-2; 8 bases fit TRBD1. The CDR3 runs 15 residues. Germline CDR1 is MNHEY and CDR2 is SVGAGI. Trimming removed 7 bases from V and 5 bases from J; junction bases left unmatched: 12. The CDR3 DNA follows: TGTGCCAGCAATCCATCAGGGGGCACAGCTTATGGCTACACCTTC. Protein sequence: CASNPSGGTAYGYTF.